Each of the 25 T cell receptor beta chains below was sequenced from the same sample in a study of CD8 T cells in ankylosing spondylitis. General study results and limits: Fewer than ten highly homologous variants made up a TCR beta motif, and this motif appeared characteristic of ankylosing spondylitis blood.

TCRdb processed the 5' RACE reads anew with MiXCR; each CDR3 protein has one entry. The sample consists of a few hundred thousand distinct CDR3 sequences, about 20% of them appearing once. Their antigen targets remain unknown. Sequencing was carried out using blood, either unsorted or a sorted T cell fraction (not recorded which). These receptor sequences come from a male donor with ankylosing spondylitis.

This sequence joins TRBV7-9 and TRBJ2-7; 14 bases match TRBD2. This CDR3 has 15 amino acids. Germline loops: CDR1 SEHNR, CDR2 FQNEAQ (reference sequence). The ends lost 5 bases at V and 5 bases at J; junction bases unmatched: 5. The CDR3 DNA reads as TGTGCCAGCAGCCCGGGACTAGCGGGAGATAACGAGCAGTACTTC. Its protein product is CASSPGLAGDNEQYF.

The chain uses TRBV15 and TRBJ2-2, with D possibly TRBD1 on 6 matching bases. The CDR3 runs 15 residues. Germline CDR1 is LNHNV and CDR2 is YYDKDF (reference sequence). V lost 6 bases and J lost 2, with 13 bases in between. The CDR3 reads CATSEEGHNTGELFF. CDR3 nucleotide sequence: TGTGCCACCAGTGAAGAGGGACATAACACCGGGGAGCTGTTTTTT.

This clonotype was observed a handful of times. CDR3 nucleotides: TGTGCCAGTAGTTCCTTGACGGGACTAGCGGGAGTTGAGCAGTTCTTC. Translation: CASSSLTGLAGVEQFF. The rearrangement joins TRBV19 to TRBJ2-1, with 14 bases that match TRBD2. V dropped 5 bases and J dropped 9; count of bases not matched to a gene: 9. The CDR3 spans 16 residues. Per the germline V gene, CDR1 is LNHDA and CDR2 is SQIVND (reference sequence).

The chain is built from TRBV4-3 and TRBJ2-7; a possible D gene is TRBD1 (6 bases). The CDR3 length is 14 residues. Germline assignment: CDR1 LGHNA and CDR2 YSLEER. V shed 2 bases and J shed 3 bases, with 11 bases lying between them. In DNA form, the CDR3 reads TGCGCCAGCAGCCAAAACAGGGCGTTCTACGAGCAGTACTTC. Translation: CASSQNRAFYEQYF.

The chain is built from TRBV10-3 and TRBJ1-1, with TRBD1 matching 8 bases. The CDR3 spans 14 residues. The junction had 5 bases not matched to a gene; V was cut back by 5 bases and J by 3 bases. Per the germline V gene, CDR1 is ENHRY and CDR2 is SYGVKD. CDR3 coding DNA: TGTGCCATCAGTTCCAGGGGGCTCGACACTGAAGCTTTCTTT. Protein sequence: CAISSRGLDTEAFF.

The sample holds a few counts of this clonotype. The genes are TRBV5-1 and TRBJ1-2, with D maybe TRBD1 (6 bases). V gave up 6 bases and J gave up 6 bases, with 18 bases separating them. CDR1 SGHRS and CDR2 YFSETQ come from the germline V gene. The CDR3 is 14 amino acids. The CDR3 coding sequence is TGCGCCAGCACTACTTGGGGGGCGCAGGATGGCTACACCTTC. Encoded protein: CASTTWGAQDGYTF.

This clonotype was detected a few times. CDR3 region: CAIADVGLAHHNEQFF. DNA for the CDR3: TGTGCCATCGCCGACGTTGGACTAGCGCACCACAATGAGCAGTTCTTC. The chain joins TRBV21-1 to TRBJ2-1; the DNA was not used to check the table's D call, TRBD2. TRBV21-1 is marked as a pseudogene. CDR3 size: 16 residues.

The rearrangement joins TRBV29-1 to TRBJ2-1; 11 nucleotides line up with TRBD2. The J segment lost 11 bases and the V segment lost 7 bases, leaving 4 bases of the junction unmatched. Germline lookup yields CDR1 SQVTM and CDR2 ANQGSEA. CDR3 size: 11 residues. In DNA, the CDR3 is TGCAGCGCCGGACTAGCGGGCCAGCAGTTCTTC. Protein product: CSAGLAGQQFF.

This clonotype has more than one count but fewer than ten. The chain joins TRBV29-1 to TRBJ2-7; no reliable D call. V gave up 4 bases and J gave up 1 base, with 8 bases separating them. Germline values: CDR1 SQVTM, CDR2 ANQGSEA. This CDR3 is 12 amino acids long. The chain's CDR3 is CSVAGLSYEQYF. The CDR3 bases are TGCAGCGTTGCCGGTCTGTCCTACGAGCAGTACTTC.

The chain carries TRBV29-1 and TRBJ2-3; TRBD2 matches at 12 bases. Germline trimming cut 8 bases from V and 2 bases from J; bases unmatched to any gene: 5. The CDR3 covers 14 residues. CDR1 and CDR2 (germline): SQVTM, ANQGSEA. CDR3 bases: TGCAGCCTAGCGGGAGGGCCGAACACAGATACGCAGTATTTT. Protein sequence: CSLAGGPNTDTQYF.

This clonotype has only a few counts. This rearrangement joins TRBV25-1 to TRBJ1-3; 7 bases are shared with TRBD1. Germline assignment: CDR1 MGHDK and CDR2 SYGVNS. The length of the CDR3 is 16 residues. Trimming cost V 4 bases and J 4 bases; bases outside gene matches: 10. The CDR3 DNA follows: TGTGCCAGCAGTGGCCCTGACAGGGAATCCGGAAACACCATATATTTT. Translated: CASSGPDRESGNTIYF.

Here the CDR3 reads CASSRLAVSYNEQFF. CDR3 coding DNA: TGTGCCAGCAGCCGACTAGCCGTTTCCTACAATGAGCAGTTCTTC. This chain uses TRBV7-2 with TRBJ2-1; 7 positions agree with TRBD2. The V and J ends lost 5 bases and 1 base, in that order; junction bases with no gene match: 5. The germline CDR1 and CDR2 sequences are SGHTA and FQGNSA. CDR3 length: 15 amino acids.

The rearrangement joins TRBV27 to TRBJ2-1; D is possibly TRBD1 (6 bases). Germline CDR1 reads MNHEY; CDR2 reads SMNVEV (reference sequence). The V end was cut by 4 bases, the J end by 3 bases, with 10 bases between. The length of the CDR3 is 14 residues. CDR3 DNA: TGTGCCAGCAGTTCCCTGGACAGCTACAATGAGCAGTTCTTC. This gives the protein CASSSLDSYNEQFF.

This chain links TRBV5-5 with TRBJ2-6; D perhaps matches TRBD2 (6 bases). The CDR3 covers 16 residues. V gave up 2 bases and J gave up 2 bases, with 11 bases separating them. Germline-derived CDR1 and CDR2 are SGHKS and YYEKEE (reference sequence). The DNA for the CDR3 is TGTGCCAGCAGCTTACTGGGGGGTCCTGGGGCCAACGTCCTGACTTTC. Protein sequence: CASSLLGGPGANVLTF.

This clonotype was counted a few times. The rearrangement uses TRBV2 and TRBJ1-5, with D maybe TRBD1 (5 bases). Germline CDR1 and CDR2: SNHLY and FYNNEI. The CDR3 loop spans 15 amino acids. Between the trimmed V and J ends, which lost 6 bases and 6 bases, there was a span of 18 bases. The CDR3 protein is CASRVSRQTTQPQHF. CDR3 bases: TGTGCCAGCAGAGTCTCGAGACAGACGACTCAGCCCCAGCATTTT.

Only a few counts were recorded for this clonotype. V is TRBV29-1 and J is TRBJ2-1; D may be TRBD2 (5 bases). Germline V gene data show CDR1 as SQVTM and CDR2 as ANQGSEA. There are 15 residues in the CDR3. V was clipped by 0 bases and J by 3 bases, with 12 bases between them. This chain's CDR3 is CSVEDVTGNYNEQFF. The DNA for the CDR3 is TGCAGCGTTGAAGATGTAACGGGAAACTACAATGAGCAGTTCTTC.

This chain joins TRBV20-1 and TRBJ1-1; perhaps TRBD1 as D (6 bases). The CDR3 extends over 13 amino acids. V was pared by 4 bases and J by 6 bases, with 15 bases between. From germline, CDR1 is DFQATT and CDR2 SNEGSKA (reference sequence). DNA for the CDR3: TGCAGTGCTACGGGACACGAGTTCTCTGAAGCTTTCTTT. Protein: CSATGHEFSEAFF.

The chain uses TRBV12-3 or TRBV12-4 and TRBJ1-1; D call uncertain. The length of the CDR3 is 15 residues. The germline V and J ends were trimmed by 6 bases and 1 base, with 15 bases remaining between them. Here the CDR3 DNA reads TGTGCCAGCAGATGGGCCGCCGACAAGAACACTGAAGCTTTCTTT. Amino acids: CASRWAADKNTEAFF.

This chain links TRBV3-1 with TRBJ2-5; 9 bases match TRBD2. CDR1 is LGHDT and CDR2 is YNNKEL in the germline V gene (reference sequence). This CDR3 contains 17 residues. V lost 3 bases, J lost 1 base, and 9 bases stayed unmatched. In DNA form, the CDR3 reads TGTGCCAGCAGCCAGGAAAAAGCGGGAGGCATCCAAGAGACCCAGTACTTC. Protein: CASSQEKAGGIQETQYF.

The rearrangement links TRBV5-1 to TRBJ2-5, with 8 bases matching TRBD1. The CDR3 runs to 14 residues. CDR1 and CDR2 from the germline V gene are SGHRS and YFSETQ. The J segment lost 5 bases and the V segment lost 4 bases, leaving 7 bases of the junction unmatched. The CDR3 DNA reads TGCGCCAGCAGCGCCGGACAGGGTCGGGAGACCCAGTACTTC. The encoded protein is CASSAGQGRETQYF. The whole variable domain, filled in from reference TRBV5-1 and TRBJ2-5, reads KAGVTQTPRYLIKTRGQQVTLSCSPISGHRSVSWYQQTPGQGLQFLFEYFSETQRNKGNFPGRFSGRQFSNSRSEMNVSTLELGDSALYLCASSAGQGRETQYFGPGTRLLVL.

J is TRBJ2-5 and V is TRBV18, with 13 bases aligning to TRBD2. Germline CDR1 KGHSH, CDR2 LQKENI. The CDR3 length is 16 residues. The trim removed 0 bases at V and 2 bases at J, leaving 0 bases unmatched. CDR3 sequence: CASSPPGLAGQETQYF. As DNA, the CDR3 is TGTGCCAGCTCACCACCGGGACTAGCGGGACAAGAGACCCAGTACTTC.

This sequence joins TRBV9 and TRBJ2-7, with 10 positions matching TRBD2. This CDR3 spans 15 amino acids. With 3 bases clipped from V and 1 base from J, the junction kept 4 bases outside the gene matches. The germline V gene encodes CDR1 SGDLS and CDR2 YYNGEE. In DNA, the CDR3 is TGTGCCAGCAGCGAAGGACTAGCGGTTTCCTACGAGCAGTACTTC. Its protein is CASSEGLAVSYEQYF.

V and J are TRBV19 and TRBJ1-6; D perhaps matches TRBD1 (5 bases). Germline CDR1 reads LNHDA; CDR2 reads SQIVND (reference sequence). The CDR3 has 13 amino acids. V lost 6 bases, J lost 8 bases, and 11 bases lay in between. Written as DNA, the CDR3 is TGTGCCAGTAGCAATCGGGGGGATTCACCCCTCCACTTT. It yields the protein CASSNRGDSPLHF.

The chain couples TRBV29-1 to TRBJ2-1; 10 nucleotides align to TRBD2. CDR3 length equals 14 residues. V gave up 7 bases and J gave up 9 bases; unmatched junction bases: 12. Germline-derived CDR1 and CDR2 are SQVTM and ANQGSEA. In DNA form, the CDR3 reads TGCAGCGCCGCTAGGGGGACTAGCGTCGCTGAGCAGTTCTTC. It specifies CSAARGTSVAEQFF.

This clonotype was observed a handful of times. The chain joins TRBV28 to TRBJ2-7, with D tentatively TRBD1 (5 bases). V lost 5 bases and J lost 7, with 12 bases in between. Per the germline V gene, CDR1 is MDHEN and CDR2 is SYDVKM. CDR3 length: 12 amino acids. CDR3 DNA sequence: TGTGCCAGCAGTCGGACATTTGTGGAGCAGTACTTC. It translates to CASSRTFVEQYF.